This record concerns one T cell receptor (beta chain) sequence. Its antigen is unknown. CD45RA-negative memory and CD45RA+ naive subsets were split from the CD4+ cells. The sample belongs to a study of shared clonotypes between healthy human individuals. As for the study in general: CD4 naive and CD4 memory each took three plates per donor, while CD8 naive took two and CD8 memory one.

Study-level points and caveats: Sampling included only blood; tissue repertoires likely differ. The study found lower generation probabilities in non-shared clonotypes than in those shared by all four donors.

Libraries were prepared by immunoSEQ multiplex PCR; TCRdb keeps only in-frame clonotypes and omits some of them. The table includes roughly 2.4 million clones, approximately 95% detected once. The length of the CDR3 is 11 residues. The germline CDR1 and CDR2 sequences are GTSNPN and SVGIG (reference sequence). V shed 4 bases and J shed 8 bases, with 11 bases lying between them. The specimen was naive CD4+ T cells sorted from blood. The subset was: CD45RA+ positively selected. The TCR sequence derives from a man between 18 and 35 years old in good health. The J gene is TRBJ1-2, the V gene TRBV30; D not resolved. This CDR3 reads CAWTRAGGYTF. In nucleotides, the CDR3 is TGTGCCTGGACCCGGGCTGGGGGCTACACCTTC. The full variable domain, rest sourced from reference TRBV30 and TRBJ1-2, is SQTIHQWPATLVQPVGSPLSLECTVEGTSNPNLYWYRQAAGRGLQLLFYSVGIGQISSEVPQNLSASRPQDRQFILSSKKLLLSDSGFYLCAWTRAGGYTFGSGTRLTVV.